This paragraph reports one TCR beta chain. The clone's antigen remains unknown. Nothing much larger sits one base from this clone, and base qualities are not available. The CDR3 numbers 13 residues from cysteine through phenylalanine. Only the CDR3 DNA is retained, 39 bases long and in frame from the first base. As encoded in the germline V gene, CDR1 is WSHSY while CDR2 is SAAADI. V is shortened by 5 bases, J by 0 bases, and the region joining them spans 7 bases. This sample was included in a study of blood T cell repertoires in COVID-19 (dated by TCRdb to about 2020). About the investigation overall: Samples from collaborators originated in the United States, Italy and Spain and spanned both the acute and convalescent phases of COVID-19. Sample metadata almost always included a de-identified subject ID, COVID-19 status, age in years and sex. The prospective study material was composed of cDNA or gDNA derived from T cells, B-cell-depleted T cells, or PBMCs. Samples came from the ongoing ImmuneRACE study (first 160 participants) plus 1,254 subjects from 6 global collaborators. The repertoires were made available in a free public database intended to serve as a resource for research on the immune response to SARS-CoV-2. Deeply sampled blood TCRbeta repertoires from subjects exposed to, actively infected with, or recovered from COVID-19 were included in the dataset. HLA class I and class II types, where available, came from metadata supplied by the sample provider rather than from assay-based typing. Summary of the overall study and its limitations: How much clinical and demographic metadata was included differed by source and by participant, and the metadata was provided uncurated.

One collaborating source in Seattle enrolled patients during active infection and followed them longitudinally through the course of disease. Each collaborating institution followed its own protocols to collect whole blood in K2EDTA tubes. Collaborator samples were shipped for TCRbeta analysis as frozen whole blood, isolated PBMCs, or DNA extracted from either sample type. The immunoSEQ Assay, a bias-controlled multiplex PCR, was used to amplify TCRbeta CDR3 regions from genomic DNA. The authors' analysis ran thus. The number of nucleated cells in each sample was estimated by amplification of reference gene primers within the assay. Sequence reads were collapsed and filtered to measure the absolute abundance of every unique TCRbeta CDR3 rearrangement. For each sample, productive Simpson clonality was calculated as the square root of Simpson's diversity index across productive rearrangements. TCRdb took this table from immuneACCESS and kept in-frame rearrangements with V and J called. Such tables lack part of the clones; where checked against another copy, unresolved V genes explain under half of the gap, and the rest is unexplained. V and J calls and clone size are copied from that table; D and trimming were computed from the DNA. For this sample the table gives about 68,000 clones, of which around 90% were detected only once. Together, the top ten hold 6% to 7.5% of the sample.

This chain is built from TRBV10-2 and TRBJ1-1; 5 matching bases give a weak D call of TRBD1. This receptor was taken from a man in his forties with COVID-19, enrolled during active disease. Material: peripheral blood. At the DNA level, the sequence is TGCGCCAGCAGTCAGGGCATGAACACTGAAGCTTTCTTT. This codes for CASSQGMNTEAFF.